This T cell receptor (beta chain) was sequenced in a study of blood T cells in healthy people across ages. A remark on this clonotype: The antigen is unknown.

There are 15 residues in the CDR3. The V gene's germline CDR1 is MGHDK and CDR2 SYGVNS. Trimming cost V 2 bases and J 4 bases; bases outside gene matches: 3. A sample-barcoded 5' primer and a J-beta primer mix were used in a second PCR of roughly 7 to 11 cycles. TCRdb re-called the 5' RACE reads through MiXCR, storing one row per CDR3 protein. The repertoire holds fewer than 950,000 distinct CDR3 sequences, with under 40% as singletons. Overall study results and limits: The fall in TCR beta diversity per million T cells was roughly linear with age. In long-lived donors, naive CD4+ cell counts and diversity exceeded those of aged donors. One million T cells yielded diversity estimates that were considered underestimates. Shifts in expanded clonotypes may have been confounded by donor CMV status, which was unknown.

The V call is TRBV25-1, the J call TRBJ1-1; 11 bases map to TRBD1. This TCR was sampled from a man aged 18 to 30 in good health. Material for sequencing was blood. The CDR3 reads CASSEPGTGGTEAFF. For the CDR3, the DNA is TGTGCCAGCAGTGAACCCGGGACAGGGGGCACTGAAGCTTTCTTT.